This T cell receptor (beta chain) was sequenced for a study of tissue T cells after allogeneic stem cell transplantation. Method: immunoSEQ multiplex PCR; TCRdb's copy keeps in-frame clones and lacks some. This sample has around 25,000 clones, with more than 80% found just once. The length of the CDR3 is 15 residues. CDR1 and CDR2 (germline): MNHEY, SVGAGI. V was trimmed by 0 bases and J by 3 bases, leaving 12 bases between them. This chain joins TRBV6-5 and TRBJ2-7; D gene ambiguous. Sequencing used blood, obtained before transplantation. This sequence originates from a male donor at least 60 years old who later had graft-versus-host disease after an allogeneic stem cell transplant. The CDR3 bases are TGTGCCAGCAGTTACTCGAGCAGGCCTAACTACGAGCAGTACTTC. Translated: CASSYSSRPNYEQYF.